Presented here are 3 T cell receptor beta chains from one specimen sequenced in a study of shared clonotypes between healthy human individuals. Assay: immunoSEQ multiplex PCR; the TCRdb copy retains only in-frame clones and omits some. The sample holds roughly 2.2 million clones, around 92% seen once. The sequenced sample consisted of naive CD4+ T cells from PBMCs. This sample's subset: CD45RA+ positively selected. These receptors all come from a man between 18 and 29 years old in good health. Some clones in this sample may be carry-over from other donors' samples.

The chain links TRBV27 to TRBJ2-2; 9 positions agree with TRBD2. The ends lost 6 bases at V and 8 bases at J; junction bases unmatched: 4. This CDR3 is built from 13 residues. Germline V gene lookup returns CDR1 MNHEY and CDR2 SMNVEV (reference sequence). The CDR3 reads CASRLAGRGELFF. In nucleotides, the CDR3 is TGTGCCAGCAGACTAGCGGGTCGGGGGGAGCTGTTTTTT.

The V call is TRBV7-2, the J call TRBJ1-2; 8 bases are shared with TRBD1. The CDR3 sequence is 15 residues long. Trimming cost V 1 base and J 2 bases; bases outside gene matches: 3. Germline V gene data show CDR1 as SGHTA and CDR2 as FQGNSA. The CDR3 region is CASSLGQGANYGYTF. CDR3 sequence (DNA): TGTGCCAGCAGCTTAGGTCAGGGGGCAAACTATGGCTACACCTTC. Full variable domain (rest looked up from reference TRBV7-2 and TRBJ1-2): GAGVSQSPSNKVTEKGKDVELRCDPISGHTALYWYRQSLGQGLEFLIYFQGNSAPDKSGLPSDRFSAERTGGSVSTLTIQRTQQEDSAVYLCASSLGQGANYGYTFGSGTRLTVV.

This chain joins TRBV11-3 and TRBJ2-4; 7 nucleotides align to TRBD1. This CDR3 has 14 residues. Germline V gene sequence: CDR1 SGHNT, CDR2 YENEEA. The V gene end was trimmed by 5 bases and the J gene end by 1 base; junction bases not matched to a gene: 2. CDR3 nucleotide sequence: TGTGCCAGCAGCCAACAGGGGGCCAAAAACATTCAGTACTTC. Translation gives CASSQQGAKNIQYF.